A single T cell receptor (beta chain) is shown here with its context. The entry originates in a study of T-cell reconstitution after alpha-beta-depleted transplantation in children. Germline CDR1 and CDR2: MNHEY and SVGAGI. Deletions cut 0 bases from V and 7 bases from J, with 7 bases between. This CDR3 comprises 13 residues. A TCRbeta library incorporating unique molecular identifiers was prepared. TCRdb re-called the PCR reads with MiXCR, one entry per CDR3 protein. The sample carries about 500,000 distinct CDR3 sequences, around a third recorded once. Here the sequenced sample was PBMCs from the stem cell graft donor, taken from the stem cell graft. This TCR came from a human donor who donated a stem cell graft to a child with aplastic anemia. The chain has TRBV6-5 and TRBJ2-1; D gene ambiguous. The CDR3 here is CASSYSSVNEQFF. The CDR3 DNA reads as TGTGCCAGCAGTTACTCTTCCGTAAATGAGCAGTTCTTC.